Each of the 21 T cell receptor beta chains below was sequenced from the same sample in a study of T cells in Graves' hyperthyroidism and ophthalmopathy. It was RNA transcripts that yielded the amplified TCR beta CDR3 regions. HTBI primers were used for first-round RT-PCR of the TCR CDR3. TCRdb ran MiXCR on the multiplex PCR reads and lists one entry per CDR3 protein. Among fewer than 450,000 distinct CDR3 sequences, about a sixth were seen once, and the ten largest hold 30% to 35%. Sequences were obtained from blood. The receptors originated from a woman in her 30s with Graves' hyperthyroidism that later progressed to Graves' ophthalmopathy.

The DNA for the CDR3 is TGTGCCACCAGCACTACAGGGGGAAAGAACACTGAAGCTTTCTTT. Its protein is CATSTTGGKNTEAFF. This chain connects TRBV15 to TRBJ1-1, with TRBD1 identical over 8 bases. The V and J ends lost 4 bases and 1 base, in that order; junction bases with no gene match: 5. The V gene's germline CDR1 is LNHNV and CDR2 YYDKDF (reference sequence). This CDR3 comprises 15 residues.

Ten or more counts support this clonotype. The chain is built from TRBV19 and TRBJ2-1; D perhaps matches TRBD2 (6 bases). The CDR3 loop spans 14 amino acids. Trimming stripped 4 bases from V and 4 bases from J, with 11 bases between. Germline V gene lookup returns CDR1 LNHDA and CDR2 SQIVND (reference sequence). CDR3 loop: CASSRGLGYNEQFF. The CDR3 DNA is TGTGCCAGTAGTAGGGGACTGGGATACAATGAGCAGTTCTTC. The complete variable domain, with remaining parts taken from reference TRBV19 and TRBJ2-1, reads DGGITQSPKYLFRKEGQNVTLSCEQNLNHDAMYWYRQDPGQGLRLIYYSQIVNDFQKGDIAEGYSVSREKKESFPLTVTSAQKNPTAFYLCASSRGLGYNEQFFGPGTRLTVL.

There are many counts of this clonotype. The rearrangement links TRBV6-1 to TRBJ2-5, with D tentatively TRBD1 (6 bases). This CDR3 is 14 amino acids long. Germline V CDR1 and CDR2: MNHNS, SASEGT. Trimming pared 5 bases from V and 5 bases from J, leaving 15 bases between. CDR3 nucleotides: TGTGCCAGCAGTCAGGTGGACAGACGGGAGACCCAGTACTTC. This gives the protein CASSQVDRRETQYF.

This clonotype was observed many times. The chain has TRBV5-1 and TRBJ1-1; D ambiguous. Trimming removed 3 bases at V and 3 bases at J, with 21 bases between. There are 17 residues in the CDR3. CDR1 and CDR2 from the germline V gene are SGHRS and YFSETQ. This CDR3 is CASSSLGEGRRDTEAFF. The DNA of the CDR3 is TGCGCCAGCAGCTCCCTTGGCGAAGGGAGAAGGGACACTGAAGCTTTCTTT.

The table lists this clonotype with a few counts. This chain connects TRBV6-5 to TRBJ2-1; 9 bases are shared with TRBD2. CDR3 length: 16 amino acids. The V gene's germline CDR1 is MNHEY and CDR2 SVGAGI. The V segment lost 4 bases and the J segment 4 bases; nucleotides outside the gene matches: 8. CDR3 in DNA: TGTGCCAGCAGTTTGGGGGCTAGCGGGGCTTACAATGAGCAGTTCTTC. This codes for CASSLGASGAYNEQFF.

This clonotype was detected only once. V usage is TRBV18 and J usage is TRBJ2-7, with 9 positions matching TRBD2. V shed 2 bases, J shed 6 bases, and the junction held 8 bases outside the gene matches. The CDR3 spans 15 residues. Germline CDR1 and CDR2: KGHSH and LQKENI. In nucleotides, the CDR3 is TGTGCCAGCTCACCAAGGCGGGAGGGCCTCCTCGAGCAGTACTTC. It codes for CASSPRREGLLEQYF.

In this sample, this clonotype turned up many times. The genes are TRBV27 and TRBJ2-7; 8 nucleotides agree with TRBD1. The junction had 7 bases not matched to a gene; V was cut back by 3 bases and J by 3 bases. Germline lookup yields CDR1 MNHEY and CDR2 SMNVEV (reference sequence). The CDR3 runs to 15 residues. The CDR3 spells CASSFSPTGDYEQYF. The DNA of the CDR3 is TGTGCCAGCAGTTTTTCCCCGACAGGGGACTACGAGCAGTACTTC.

J is TRBJ1-5 and V is TRBV5-8; D might be TRBD1 (6 bases). This CDR3 comprises 16 residues. Trimming took 4 bases from V and 3 from J, leaving 17 bases between them. Germline-derived CDR1 and CDR2 are SGHTS and YDEGEE. CDR3 DNA sequence: TGTGCCAGCAGCCACCACCCCGGGGGCTACAATCAGCCCCAGCATTTT. It codes for CASSHHPGGYNQPQHF. Looking up the rest from reference TRBV5-8 and TRBJ1-5 gives the full variable domain: EAGVTQSPTHLIKTRGQQATLRCSPISGHTSVYWYQQALGLGLQFLLWYDEGEERNRGNFPPRFSGRQFPNYSSELNVNALELEDSALYLCASSHHPGGYNQPQHFGDGTRLSIL.

This clonotype was detected ten times or more. V gene TRBV27 combines with J gene TRBJ1-1; TRBD1 is a possible D gene (5 bases). CDR3 length: 14 amino acids. Germline V CDR1 and CDR2: MNHEY, SMNVEV (reference sequence). V was clipped by 8 bases and J by 3 bases, with 16 bases between them. CDR3: CASWKGAADTEAFF. In nucleotides, the CDR3 is TGTGCCAGCTGGAAAGGGGCGGCGGACACTGAAGCTTTCTTT.

In its sample, this clonotype was seen a few times. This sequence joins TRBV19 and TRBJ2-5, with 12 bases fitting TRBD2. The CDR3 runs 15 residues. V lost 4 bases, J lost 2 bases, and 2 bases stayed unmatched. From germline, CDR1 is LNHDA and CDR2 SQIVND (reference sequence). DNA of the CDR3: TGTGCCAGTAGTAGGACTAGCGGGGAACAAGAGACCCAGTACTTC. Translating it yields CASSRTSGEQETQYF.

This clonotype has a count of ten or more. The chain couples TRBV11-2 to TRBJ1-2, with 10 bases aligning to TRBD1. V shed 4 bases and J 8 bases; nucleotides not matched to a gene: 7. The germline V gene has CDR1 SGHAT and CDR2 FQNNGV. The CDR3 is made up of 14 amino acids. The CDR3 DNA is TGTGCCAGCAGCTCTCGACAGGGGGCTGGCGGCTACACCTTC. Its protein is CASSSRQGAGGYTF.

The table lists this clonotype with a few counts. V and J are TRBV5-1 and TRBJ1-2, with D possibly TRBD1 on 6 matching bases. Trimming took off 8 bases at V and 2 bases at J, with 22 bases between the two ends. The CDR3 sequence is 16 residues long. Germline loops: CDR1 SGHRS, CDR2 YFSETQ. This chain's CDR3 is CASTDLLTGPNYGYTF. CDR3 DNA: TGCGCCAGTACCGACCTCCTGACAGGCCCGAACTATGGCTACACCTTC.

The sample holds many counts of this clonotype. The V call is TRBV6-1, the J call TRBJ1-3; D remains ambiguous. The germline gives CDR1 MNHNS, CDR2 SASEGT. V lost 8 bases, J lost 2 bases, and 13 bases lay in between. The CDR3 runs to 14 residues. The CDR3 nucleotides are TGTGCCAGCGTTTATTGGGGAACTGGAAACACCATATATTTT. The encoded protein is CASVYWGTGNTIYF.

This clonotype was counted ten times or more. The chain combines TRBV5-1 with TRBJ2-1; 7 bases fit TRBD1. Germline CDR1 reads SGHRS; CDR2 reads YFSETQ. V dropped 4 bases and J dropped 2; count of bases not matched to a gene: 15. CDR3 size: 18 residues. The CDR3 nucleotides read TGCGCCAGCAGCCATGAACGGCAACAGGGGAAGACCTACAATGAGCAGTTCTTC. This sequence encodes CASSHERQQGKTYNEQFF.

This clonotype showed up many times. This chain connects TRBV5-1 to TRBJ2-1; TRBD2 matches 10 bases. Germline V CDR1 and CDR2: SGHRS, YFSETQ. V trimming: 0 bases; J trimming: 5 bases; junction bases outside the gene matches: 5. The CDR3 is 16 residues long. CDR3: CASSLAGLAVDNEQFF. CDR3 DNA: TGCGCCAGCAGCTTGGCCGGACTAGCGGTTGACAATGAGCAGTTCTTC. Full variable domain (outside the CDR3, taken from reference TRBV5-1 and TRBJ2-1): KAGVTQTPRYLIKTRGQQVTLSCSPISGHRSVSWYQQTPGQGLQFLFEYFSETQRNKGNFPGRFSGRQFSNSRSEMNVSTLELGDSALYLCASSLAGLAVDNEQFFGPGTRLTVL.

This clonotype has a count of ten or more. The J gene is TRBJ1-1, the V gene TRBV2; 7 bases line up with TRBD1. The CDR3 totals 13 residues. The J segment lost 4 bases and the V segment lost 6 bases, leaving 5 bases of the junction unmatched. Germline assignment: CDR1 SNHLY and CDR2 FYNNEI. The CDR3 loop reads CASRIDRATEAFF. In nucleotides, the CDR3 is TGTGCCAGCAGAATTGACAGGGCCACTGAAGCTTTCTTT.

This clonotype was observed many times. The chain employs TRBV6-1 and TRBJ2-7; D is undetermined. The CDR3 covers 12 residues. Germline V gene sequence: CDR1 MNHNS, CDR2 SASEGT. Trimming shortened V by 6 bases and J by 1 base, and 7 bases separated the two germline ends. The CDR3: CASSTGSYEQYF. CDR3 DNA: TGTGCCAGCAGCACCGGGTCCTACGAGCAGTACTTC.

V gene TRBV7-8 combines with J gene TRBJ2-2; D not certain. V lost 5 bases to trimming and J lost 4 bases, with 8 bases between them. Per germline, CDR1 SGHVS and CDR2 FQNEAQ. The CDR3 spans 13 residues. In DNA, the CDR3 is TGTGCCAGCAGCCCTATAGGCACCGGGGAGCTGTTTTTT. Translating it yields CASSPIGTGELFF. Looking up the rest from reference TRBV7-8 and TRBJ2-2 gives the full variable domain: GAGVSQSPRYKVAKRGQDVALRCDPISGHVSLFWYQQALGQGPEFLTYFQNEAQLDKSGLPSDRFFAERPEGSVSTLKIQRTQQEDSAVYLCASSPIGTGELFFGEGSRLTVL.

The sample holds a few counts of this clonotype. The V gene is TRBV28, the J gene TRBJ1-6; D not resolved. The CDR3 has 15 residues. The V and J ends lost 4 bases and 4 bases respectively, with 11 bases between them. The germline V gene has CDR1 MDHEN and CDR2 SYDVKM. The CDR3 spells CASSSILGYNSPLHF. CDR3 bases: TGTGCCAGCAGTTCGATCCTAGGGTATAATTCACCCCTCCACTTT.

V is TRBV6-1 and J is TRBJ2-3, with D perhaps matching TRBD2 (6 bases). The CDR3 length is 15 residues. V was clipped by 11 bases and J by 0 bases, with 18 bases between them. Germline V gene data show CDR1 as MNHNS and CDR2 as SASEGT. The CDR3 here is CAPGRTSSSTDTQYF. The DNA for the CDR3 is TGTGCCCCTGGCCGTACTAGCTCGAGCACAGATACGCAGTATTTT.

This clonotype was seen only a few times. The chain joins TRBV10-2 to TRBJ1-2; D unresolved. Trimming removed 2 bases at V and 8 bases at J, with 15 bases between. Looked up from germline, CDR1 is WSHSY and CDR2 is SAAADI. The CDR3 covers 14 residues. CDR3 loop: CASSEPSGDVGYTF. The CDR3 DNA follows: TGCGCCAGCAGTGAGCCTTCCGGGGATGTAGGCTACACCTTC.